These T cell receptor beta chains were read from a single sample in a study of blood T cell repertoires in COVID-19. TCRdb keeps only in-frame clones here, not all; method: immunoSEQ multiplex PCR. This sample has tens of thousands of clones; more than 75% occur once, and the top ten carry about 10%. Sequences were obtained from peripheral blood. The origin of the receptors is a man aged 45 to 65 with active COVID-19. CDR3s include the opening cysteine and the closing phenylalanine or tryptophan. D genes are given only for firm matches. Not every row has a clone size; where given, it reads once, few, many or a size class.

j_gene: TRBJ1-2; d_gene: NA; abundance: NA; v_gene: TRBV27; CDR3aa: CASSLSQLYGYTF
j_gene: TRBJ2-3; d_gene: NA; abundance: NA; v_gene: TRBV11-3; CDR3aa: CASSGRESPDTQYF
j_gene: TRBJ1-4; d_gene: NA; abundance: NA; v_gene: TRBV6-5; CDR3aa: CASNRAWNEKLFF
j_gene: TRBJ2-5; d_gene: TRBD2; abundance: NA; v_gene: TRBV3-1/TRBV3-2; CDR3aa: CASSRRGTSDETQYF
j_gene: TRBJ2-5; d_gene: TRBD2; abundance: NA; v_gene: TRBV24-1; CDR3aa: CATSLSLAGKETQYF
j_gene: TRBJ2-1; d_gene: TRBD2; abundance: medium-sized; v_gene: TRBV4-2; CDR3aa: CASSHRLAGDVNEQFF
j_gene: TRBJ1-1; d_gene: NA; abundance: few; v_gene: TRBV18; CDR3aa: CASSPLSTEAFF
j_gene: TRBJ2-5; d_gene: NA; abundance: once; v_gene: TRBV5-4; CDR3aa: CASNPDGEETQYF
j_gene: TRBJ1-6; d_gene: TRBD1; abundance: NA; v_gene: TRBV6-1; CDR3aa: CASSEAEGALIYSPLHF
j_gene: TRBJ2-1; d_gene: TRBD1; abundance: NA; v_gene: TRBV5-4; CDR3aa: CASSLKGQGSSYNEQFF
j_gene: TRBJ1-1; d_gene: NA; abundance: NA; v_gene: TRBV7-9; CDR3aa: CASSLSGRNTEAFF
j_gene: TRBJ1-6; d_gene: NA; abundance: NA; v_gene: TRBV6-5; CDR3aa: CASNPAGADNSPLHF
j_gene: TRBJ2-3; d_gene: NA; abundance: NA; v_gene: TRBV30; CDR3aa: CAWRPRSDTQYF
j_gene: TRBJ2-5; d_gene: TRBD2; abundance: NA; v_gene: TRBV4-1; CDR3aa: CASSQDSLAGFAQETQYF
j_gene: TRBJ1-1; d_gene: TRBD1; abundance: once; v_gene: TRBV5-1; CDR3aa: CASSSGQPNTEAFF
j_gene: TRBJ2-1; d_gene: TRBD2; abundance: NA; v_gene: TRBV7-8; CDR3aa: CASSPGTSATGQFF
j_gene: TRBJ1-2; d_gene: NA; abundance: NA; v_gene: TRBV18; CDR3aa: CASSETRGPGYGYTF
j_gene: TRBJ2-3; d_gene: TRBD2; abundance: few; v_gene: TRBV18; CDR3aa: CASSLVSGSGTDTQYF
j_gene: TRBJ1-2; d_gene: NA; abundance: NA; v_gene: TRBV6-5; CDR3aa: CASSPGPLYGYTF
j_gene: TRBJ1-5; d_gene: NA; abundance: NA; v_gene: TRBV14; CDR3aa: CASSQESMGGGGLNQPQHF